This is a list of T cell receptor beta chains from one sample in a study of CD8 T cells in Susac syndrome. TCRdb re-called the immunoSEQ multiplex PCR reads with MiXCR, one entry per CDR3 protein. Of a few hundred thousand distinct CDR3 sequences in the sample, about 91% are singletons; the top ten hold roughly 0.059%. Sequencing was performed on CD4+ T cells from PBMCs. The receptor source for this set is a human donor with multiple sclerosis. The CDR3 runs from the conserved cysteine through the conserved F or W. The D gene is left open where the match is weak. Clone sizes are given selectively: once, few, many, or a class where the clone is expanded.

>TRBD2|TRBJ2-1|NA|TRBV5-1
TGCGCCAGCAGCTTCCGGACGGGGGACTATCTCGTCAATGAGCAGTTCTTC
CASSFRTGDYLVNEQFF
>NA|TRBJ1-3|few|TRBV6-1
TGTGCCAGCAGTCCAAACGGGGGCTTCTCTGGAAACACCATATATTTT
CASSPNGGFSGNTIYF
>TRBD2|TRBJ2-1|NA|TRBV6-2/TRBV6-3
TGTGCCAGCAGTGTCCGGGAGGGCCTCTACAATGAGCAGTTCTTC
CASSVREGLYNEQFF
>TRBD1|TRBJ2-5|once|TRBV6-1
TGTGCCAGCAGTGTTACCCCCGGGACAGGGTGGGAGACCCAGTACTTC
CASSVTPGTGWETQYF
>NA|TRBJ1-2|once|TRBV3-1
TGTGCCAGCAGCCAATATGACAGGCTAGCTAACTATGGCTACACCTTC
CASSQYDRLANYGYTF
>TRBD2|TRBJ2-2|NA|TRBV13
TGTGCCAGCAGCTTAGGCCGACTAGCGGATCTTCCCGGGGAGCTGTTTTTT
CASSLGRLADLPGELFF
>TRBD2|TRBJ2-7|NA|TRBV27
TGTGCCAGCAGTTCCTTAAAGCGGGGATCCTACGAGCAGTACTTC
CASSSLKRGSYEQYF
>NA|TRBJ2-2|NA|TRBV20-1
TGCAGTGCTAGTCGGGTGGGGACGAGAACCGGGGAGCTGTTTTTT
CSASRVGTRTGELFF
>NA|TRBJ1-1|once|TRBV27
TGTGCCAGCGCCACCTTTTACAGAAAGCGGGACACTGAAGCTTTCTTT
CASATFYRKRDTEAFF
>TRBD2|TRBJ2-7|NA|TRBV5-6
TGTGCCAGCAGCCTGGGGGGGATGTCCTACGAGCAGTACTTC
CASSLGGMSYEQYF